A single sample is the source of the 3 T cell receptor beta chains below, sequenced in a study of T cells in localized non-small cell lung cancer. Here immunoSEQ multiplex PCR was the method, and the copy in TCRdb shows in-frame clones only, minus some. The table lists tens of thousands of clones, 80% of them singletons, with about a tenth in the top ten. The starting material was peripheral blood, obtained before any cancer treatment. The receptors stem from a female donor over 55 with stage I lung adenocarcinoma.

This sequence joins TRBV4-3 and TRBJ1-6, with 11 positions matching TRBD1. The J segment lost 9 bases and the V segment lost 2 bases, leaving 9 bases of the junction unmatched. Germline CDR1 reads LGHNA; CDR2 reads YSLEER. The CDR3 is made up of 17 amino acids. The CDR3 spells CASSQQTGTGGSSPLHF. The CDR3 DNA follows: TGCGCCAGCAGCCAACAAACCGGGACAGGGGGTAGTTCACCCCTCCACTTT.

This clone has more than one count but fewer than ten. The chain combines TRBV2 with TRBJ1-4, with no clear D. The CDR3 has 17 residues. Germline V gene lookup returns CDR1 SNHLY and CDR2 FYNNEI. The V gene lost 7 bases and the J gene lost 5 bases, with 23 bases spanning the gap. The CDR3 is CASKPGLNLKGNEKLFF. The CDR3 DNA sequence: TGTGCCAGCAAGCCGGGCCTTAACCTCAAGGGAAATGAAAAACTGTTTTTT.

The chain uses TRBV28 and TRBJ2-3, with unresolved D. The CDR3 runs to 11 residues. Per germline, CDR1 MDHEN and CDR2 SYDVKM. Written as DNA, the CDR3 is TGTGTGTCGGCTAGCACAGATACGCAGTATTTT. It yields the protein CVSASTDTQYF. Combining the CDR3 with reference TRBV28 and TRBJ2-3 gives the whole variable domain DVKVTQSSRYLVKRTGEKVFLECVQDMDHENMFWYRQDPGLGLRLIYFSYDVKMKEKGDIPEGYSVSREKKERFSLILESASTNQTSMYLCVSASTDTQYFGPGTRLTVL.